The 13 T cell receptor beta chains presented below share a single source sample, sequenced in a study of blood T cell repertoires in COVID-19. Method: immunoSEQ multiplex PCR; TCRdb's copy keeps in-frame clones and lacks some. The sample carries fewer than 85,000 clones, approximately 85% recorded once. The sample comprised peripheral blood. The receptors originated from an older man with acute or convalescent COVID-19.

J is TRBJ1-4 and V is TRBV6-5, with a tentative D call TRBD1 (6 bases). V was pared by 6 bases and J by 5 bases, with 13 bases between. Per the germline V gene, CDR1 is MNHEY and CDR2 is SVGAGI. CDR3 length equals 14 residues. The CDR3, as DNA: TGTGCCAGCAGCTACAGGGACTTCAATGAAAAACTGTTTTTT. It yields the protein CASSYRDFNEKLFF.

This chain uses TRBV4-1 with TRBJ1-3; the D gene is possibly TRBD1 (5 bases). V was clipped by 5 bases and J by 4 bases, with 12 bases between them. This CDR3 comprises 14 residues. The V gene's germline CDR1 is MGHRA and CDR2 YSYEKL. CDR3 protein: CASSSQGPGNTIYF. The DNA for the CDR3 is TGCGCCAGCAGCTCCCAGGGTCCAGGAAACACCATATATTTT.

The chain links TRBV5-1 to TRBJ2-5; D might be TRBD1 (7 bases). The CDR3 has 16 amino acids. Looked up from germline, CDR1 is SGHRS and CDR2 is YFSETQ. Trimming cost V 0 bases and J 4 bases, with 16 bases left between them. The CDR3 DNA is TGCGCCAGCAGCTTGGCGGCAGGGGGGAATGGAGAGACCCAGTACTTC. This codes for CASSLAAGGNGETQYF.

V usage is TRBV4-3 and J usage is TRBJ2-1; the match to TRBD2 covers 11 bases. CDR3 length: 18 amino acids. The germline gives CDR1 LGHNA, CDR2 YSLEER. V dropped 4 bases and J dropped 8; count of bases not matched to a gene: 16. The chain's CDR3 is CASSRQAISGGAVDEQFF. The CDR3 DNA reads as TGCGCCAGCAGCCGTCAGGCGATTAGCGGGGGGGCGGTGGATGAGCAGTTCTTC.

This clone was detected many times. The rearrangement joins TRBV5-4 to TRBJ2-7, with 8 bases identical to TRBD2. CDR1 and CDR2 (germline): SGHNT, YYREEE (reference sequence). This CDR3 is 14 amino acids long. The V gene end was trimmed by 0 bases and the J gene end by 6 bases; junction bases not matched to a gene: 5. DNA for the CDR3: TGTGCCAGCAGCTTGGAAGCGGGAGCCGTCGAGCAGTACTTC. As protein: CASSLEAGAVEQYF.

The gene calls are TRBV7-9 and TRBJ2-6; a possible D gene is TRBD1 (5 bases). Trimming removed 5 bases at V and 0 bases at J, with 8 bases between. There are 15 residues in the CDR3. Germline V CDR1 and CDR2: SEHNR, FQNEAQ (reference sequence). Written as DNA, the CDR3 is TGTGCCAGCAGCACCGACAGCTCTGGGGCCAACGTCCTGACTTTC. The encoded protein is CASSTDSSGANVLTF.

This chain joins TRBV7-2 and TRBJ2-7; D is undetermined. Germline values: CDR1 SGHTA, CDR2 FQGNSA. V lost 3 bases and J 5 bases, leaving 11 bases between the germline ends. The CDR3 is 13 residues long. CDR3: CASSFAGADEQYF. CDR3 sequence (DNA): TGTGCCAGCAGCTTCGCCGGTGCCGACGAGCAGTACTTC.

This chain connects TRBV30 to TRBJ1-1; TRBD1 agrees at 8 bases. Per germline, CDR1 GTSNPN and CDR2 SVGIG (reference sequence). V was pared by 4 bases and J by 0 bases, with 10 bases of the junction left unmatched. The CDR3 sequence is 16 residues long. Here the CDR3 reads CAWTSKGTGMNTEAFF. CDR3 bases: TGTGCCTGGACGAGTAAGGGGACAGGTATGAACACTGAAGCTTTCTTT.

The rearrangement uses TRBV10-1 and TRBJ1-1, with 8 bases lining up with TRBD1. V shed 8 bases, J shed 1 base, and the junction held 3 bases outside the gene matches. CDR1 is WNHNN and CDR2 is SYGVQD in the germline V gene (reference sequence). This CDR3 contains 13 residues. This CDR3 is CASGGTGNTEAFF. CDR3 nucleotide sequence: TGCGCCAGCGGGGGGACAGGGAACACTGAAGCTTTCTTT.

The chain is built from TRBV19 and TRBJ1-2, with 11 bases aligning to TRBD1. With V trimmed by 7 bases and J by 4 bases, 5 bases remained unmatched. Germline CDR1 reads LNHDA; CDR2 reads SQIVND (reference sequence). There are 14 residues in the CDR3. The CDR3 nucleotides are TGTGCCAGTAACCCGGGACAGGGGGTCTATGGCTACACCTTC. It yields the protein CASNPGQGVYGYTF.

This clone was counted between two and nine times. The gene calls are TRBV12-3 or TRBV12-4 and TRBJ2-3; no reliable D call. The CDR3 totals 13 residues. The germline V and J ends were trimmed by 7 bases and 5 bases, with 13 bases remaining between them. The CDR3 region has the DNA TGTGCCAGCACCCCACTGAGTTTAGATACGCAGTATTTT. It specifies CASTPLSLDTQYF.

This chain joins TRBV29-1 and TRBJ1-5, with 8 bases lining up with TRBD1. This CDR3 is built from 14 residues. V lost 7 bases, J lost 5 bases, and 10 bases stayed unmatched. CDR1 SQVTM and CDR2 ANQGSEA come from the germline V gene. Here the CDR3 reads CSAIQGAEDQPQHF. The DNA of the CDR3 is TGCAGCGCAATTCAGGGGGCTGAGGATCAGCCCCAGCATTTT.

This clone was picked up one time. Germline is not matched at one junction end, which may reflect a read error. The chain combines TRBV5-1 with TRBJ2-1; 12 bases line up with TRBD2. Germline lookup yields CDR1 SGHRS and CDR2 YFSETQ. This CDR3 contains 16 residues. Written as DNA, the CDR3 is TGCGCCAGCACTCCGCGGGGACTAGCGGGTGAGAATGGGCAGTTCTTC. Translating it yields CASTPRGLAGENGQFF. The full variable domain, its missing parts supplied by reference TRBV5-1 and TRBJ2-1, is KAGVTQTPRYLIKTRGQQVTLSCSPISGHRSVSWYQQTPGQGLQFLFEYFSETQRNKGNFPGRFSGRQFSNSRSEMNVSTLELGDSALYLCASTPRGLAGENGQFFGPGTRLTVL.